A single sample is the source of the 20 T cell receptor beta chains below, sequenced in a study of T-cell memory formation after mild COVID-19. TCRdb ran MiXCR on the 5' RACE reads and lists one entry per CDR3 protein. The sample lists tens of thousands of distinct CDR3 sequences, more than 10% seen once, with roughly 22% in the top ten. Sequenced: PBMCs or a T cell subset sorted from them (not recorded which). These receptor sequences come from a man between 18 and 35 years old who had mild COVID-19 (a few samples of this study predate the infection). Cell type and time point are not known.

This clonotype has only a few counts. The rearrangement links TRBV2 to TRBJ1-2, with D unresolved. Trimming shortened V by 6 bases and J by 6 bases, and 14 bases separated the two germline ends. This CDR3 spans 13 amino acids. Germline values: CDR1 SNHLY, CDR2 FYNNEI. CDR3 in DNA: TGTGCCAGCAGGACGGACGGGCCCCATGGCTACACCTTC. This sequence encodes CASRTDGPHGYTF.

Ten or more counts support this clonotype. This chain connects TRBV20-1 to TRBJ1-6; 7 bases line up with TRBD1. Trimming took 5 bases from V and 8 from J; bases not matched to a gene: 9. CDR1 and CDR2 (germline): DFQATT, SNEGSKA (reference sequence). The length of the CDR3 is 14 residues. The CDR3 DNA follows: TGCAGTGCTCCAAAGACAGGGAGGGATTCACCCCTCCACTTT. The encoded protein is CSAPKTGRDSPLHF.

The chain joins TRBV7-2 to TRBJ1-3; tentatively, D is TRBD1 (6 bases). Germline V CDR1 and CDR2: SGHTA, FQGNSA. This CDR3 spans 16 amino acids. V lost 5 bases, J lost 0 bases, and 14 bases lay in between. CDR3 DNA sequence: TGTGCCAGCAGCCCCCGACAGGTTCGCTCTGGAAACACCATATATTTT. As protein: CASSPRQVRSGNTIYF.

This clonotype was recorded many times. The chain uses TRBV6-6 and TRBJ2-7; 10 bases are shared with TRBD1. With 6 bases clipped from V and 5 bases from J, the junction kept 4 bases outside the gene matches. The CDR3 length is 13 residues. Germline lookup yields CDR1 MNHNY and CDR2 SVGAGI (reference sequence). This CDR3 reads CASRQTGGDEQYF. CDR3 DNA: TGTGCCAGCAGGCAGACAGGGGGCGACGAGCAGTACTTC.

This clonotype has ten or more counts. The chain joins TRBV5-1 to TRBJ2-3; 12 bases are shared with TRBD2. CDR3 length: 14 amino acids. In germline, CDR1 is SGHRS, CDR2 YFSETQ. V shed 4 bases, J shed 6 bases, and the junction held 3 bases outside the gene matches. CDR3 DNA: TGCGCCAGCAGCCTGACTAGCGGGGGTGATACGCAGTATTTT. It is translated as CASSLTSGGDTQYF.

The genes are TRBV2 and TRBJ2-7; 12 nucleotides match TRBD1. The CDR3 covers 15 residues. Trimming took 4 bases from V and 7 from J; bases not matched to a gene: 8. Germline V CDR1 and CDR2: SNHLY, FYNNEI. CDR3 protein: CASSGKGQGAGEQYV. Written as DNA, the CDR3 is TGTGCCAGCAGTGGAAAGGGACAGGGGGCAGGGGAGCAGTACGTC.

This clonotype was seen more than once but under ten times. The rearrangement joins TRBV5-4 to TRBJ1-1; 9 bases line up with TRBD1. Losses at the gene ends were 1 base for V and 8 bases for J; bases not matched to a gene: 3. Per the germline V gene, CDR1 is SGHNT and CDR2 is YYREEE (reference sequence). This CDR3 has 13 residues. CDR3 region: CASSLTGGREAFF. The CDR3, as DNA: TGTGCCAGCAGCTTGACAGGGGGCCGGGAAGCTTTCTTT.

J is TRBJ1-6 and V is TRBV13, with D uncertain. This CDR3 region has 14 residues. Germline assignment: CDR1 PRHDT and CDR2 FYEKMQ (reference sequence). Trimming took 0 bases from V and 7 from J, leaving 7 bases between them. The CDR3 nucleotides read TGTGCCAGCAGCTTAGGGGGGTGGAATTCACCCCTCCACTTT. As protein: CASSLGGWNSPLHF.

Only a few counts were recorded for this clonotype. V usage is TRBV7-2 and J usage is TRBJ1-6; D gene ambiguous. Germline V lookup: CDR1 SGHTA, CDR2 FQGNSA. This CDR3 spans 12 amino acids. V gave up 1 base and J gave up 13 bases, with 8 bases separating them. The CDR3, as DNA: TGTGCCAGCAGCTTAGGGCCCAGGCCCCTCCACTTT. The encoded protein is CASSLGPRPLHF.

This clonotype was found a few times. The chain couples TRBV4-3 to TRBJ1-3; D gene uncertain. Looked up from germline, CDR1 is LGHNA and CDR2 is YSLEER. The CDR3 consists of 15 residues. Trimming took off 3 bases at V and 2 bases at J, with 11 bases between the two ends. The CDR3 DNA follows: TGCGCCAGCAGCCATCGTGCCCCCCCTGGAAACACCATATATTTT. Its translation: CASSHRAPPGNTIYF.

The chain links TRBV27 to TRBJ1-6; D gene uncertain. The CDR3 runs to 14 residues. Trimming cost V 8 bases and J 6 bases, with 14 bases left between them. The V gene's germline CDR1 is MNHEY and CDR2 SMNVEV (reference sequence). The DNA of the CDR3 is TGTGCCAGCCGCGGGAGGCAGCCTAATTCACCCCTCCACTTT. Translating it yields CASRGRQPNSPLHF.

In its sample, this clonotype was seen a few times. The genes are TRBV7-9 and TRBJ1-1, with 7 bases matching TRBD1. The CDR3 length is 15 residues. Germline CDR1 reads SEHNR; CDR2 reads FQNEAQ (reference sequence). The trim removed 4 bases at V and 3 bases at J, leaving 8 bases unmatched. CDR3 bases: TGTGCCAGCAGCTCATTTGCTACAGGGGACACTGAAGCTTTCTTT. It translates to CASSSFATGDTEAFF.

This chain connects TRBV29-1 to TRBJ2-5, with D possibly being TRBD2 (5 bases). The CDR3 covers 15 residues. Germline V gives CDR1 SQVTM, CDR2 ANQGSEA. With 8 bases removed from V and 4 bases from J, the gap between germline ends came to 23 bases. The CDR3 protein is CSIGVGLALGETQYF. The CDR3 bases are TGCAGCATAGGAGTTGGACTGGCCCTAGGAGAGACCCAGTACTTC.

This clonotype was seen a handful of times. The chain combines TRBV20-1 with TRBJ2-3; 8 nucleotides line up with TRBD1. The germline V gene has CDR1 DFQATT and CDR2 SNEGSKA (reference sequence). The V and J ends lost 6 bases and 2 bases, in that order; junction bases with no gene match: 4. This CDR3 region has 13 residues. DNA of the CDR3: TGCAGTGCGGGACAGGCGTCCACAGATACGCAGTATTTT. Protein product: CSAGQASTDTQYF.

In its sample, this clonotype was seen many times. J is TRBJ1-1 and V is TRBV28; no definite D call. The CDR3 has 17 amino acids. V dropped 1 base and J dropped 0 bases, with 15 bases sitting between them. Germline V gene lookup returns CDR1 MDHEN and CDR2 SYDVKM. The CDR3 DNA reads as TGTGCCAGCAGTTTATCCCAGACCAATTTGATGAACACTGAAGCTTTCTTT. This gives the protein CASSLSQTNLMNTEAFF.

There are a few counts of this clonotype. The CDR3 spells CASSQSQDQGSYDGYTF. CDR3 DNA sequence: TGCGCCAGCAGCCAATCCCAGGATCAGGGCAGCTATGATGGCTACACCTTC. V is TRBV4-3 and J is TRBJ1-2; possibly TRBD1 for D (5 bases). Germline CDR1 reads LGHNA; CDR2 reads YSLEER. V was pared by 2 bases and J by 6 bases, with 22 bases between. CDR3 size: 17 residues.

The rearrangement links TRBV6-5 to TRBJ2-7; 10 positions agree with TRBD1. The J segment lost 5 bases and the V segment lost 4 bases, leaving 11 bases of the junction unmatched. This CDR3 comprises 16 residues. Germline CDR1 and CDR2: MNHEY and SVGAGI. The CDR3 is CASSSDPGQGWHEQYV. The DNA for the CDR3 is TGTGCCAGCAGTTCAGACCCGGGACAGGGGTGGCACGAGCAGTACGTC.

This clonotype was seen only once. As DNA, the CDR3 is TGTGCTAGTGGCCTCCTGACAGGGGCCACTGAAGCTTTCTTT. Protein sequence: CASGLLTGATEAFF. This rearrangement joins TRBV12-5 to TRBJ1-1; 8 bases match TRBD1. The trim removed 6 bases at V and 4 bases at J, leaving 7 bases unmatched. Germline lookup yields CDR1 LGHNT and CDR2 FRNRAP. The CDR3 runs to 14 residues.

Ten or more counts support this clonotype. The chain is built from TRBV6-6 and TRBJ1-5, with D unresolved. CDR1 is MNHNY and CDR2 is SVGAGI in the germline V gene (reference sequence). The CDR3 runs 14 residues. V was clipped by 8 bases and J by 6 bases, with 17 bases between them. The CDR3 region is CASFEPAEAQPQHF. The DNA for the CDR3 is TGTGCCAGCTTTGAGCCGGCGGAGGCTCAGCCCCAGCATTTT.

This clonotype was counted only a few times. The rearrangement links TRBV18 to TRBJ2-7; maybe TRBD1 (5 bases). The CDR3 loop spans 12 amino acids. V lost 4 bases, J lost 5 bases, and 9 bases lay in between. Looked up from germline, CDR1 is KGHSH and CDR2 is LQKENI. The CDR3 nucleotides are TGTGCCAGCTCACGGTCCAGGGACGAGCAGTACGTC. Translating it yields CASSRSRDEQYV.